This entry lists 20 T cell receptor beta chains sequenced from one sample in a study of T-cell reconstitution after alpha-beta-depleted transplantation in children. Unique molecular identifiers were used to barcode this TCRbeta library. TCRdb reprocessed the PCR reads via MiXCR and lists one record per CDR3 protein. The data show approximately 190,000 distinct CDR3 sequences, roughly 6.3% seen once. The material was PBMCs, obtained before TCRalphabeta/CD19-depleted stem cell transplant. The receptors here all came from a girl under three years old with combined immunodeficiency, due to receive a stem cell transplant.

There are many counts of this clonotype. V gene TRBV9 combines with J gene TRBJ2-3; no definite D call. Trimming cost V 0 bases and J 0 bases, with 8 bases left between them. The CDR3 length is 15 residues. CDR1 is SGDLS, CDR2 YYNGEE, per germline. CDR3 amino acids: CASSVGALSTDTQYF. CDR3 DNA: TGTGCCAGCAGCGTAGGCGCGTTGAGCACAGATACGCAGTATTTT.

This clonotype was counted at least ten times. The chain has TRBV28 and TRBJ1-1, with D uncertain. V was trimmed by 3 bases and J by 5 bases, leaving 13 bases between them. This CDR3 is built from 14 residues. From germline, CDR1 is MDHEN and CDR2 SYDVKM. The CDR3 sequence: CASSFPAGLTEAFF. The CDR3 bases are TGTGCCAGCAGTTTCCCTGCGGGGTTAACTGAAGCTTTCTTT.

Many counts were recorded for this clonotype. V usage is TRBV6-5 and J usage is TRBJ2-2, with D possibly TRBD1 on 5 matching bases. V lost 2 bases and J lost 6, with 13 bases in between. The CDR3 extends over 15 amino acids. The V gene's germline CDR1 is MNHEY and CDR2 SVGAGI. CDR3 bases: TGTGCCAGCAGTTACCCCCCAGGGCTGGCCGGGGAGCTGTTTTTT. It specifies CASSYPPGLAGELFF.

In this sample, this clonotype turned up many times. This chain links TRBV12-3 or TRBV12-4 with TRBJ1-6; no reliable D call. Trimming pared 8 bases from V and 7 bases from J, leaving 9 bases between. This CDR3 comprises 12 residues. The CDR3 DNA is TGTGCCAGCCGCCGCCACAATTCACCCCTCCACTTT. It translates to CASRRHNSPLHF.

This clonotype was counted only a few times. V and J are TRBV25-1 and TRBJ2-7, with D perhaps matching TRBD2 (6 bases). The CDR3 runs to 14 residues. Germline V gene lookup returns CDR1 MGHDK and CDR2 SYGVNS. V was pared by 4 bases and J by 7 bases, with 17 bases between. DNA of the CDR3: TGTGCCAGCAGTGGATATCGGGAGAGAGGTGAGCAGTACTTC. It codes for CASSGYRERGEQYF.

Ten or more counts support this clonotype. The chain is built from TRBV5-1 and TRBJ2-2; 11 positions match TRBD1. The CDR3 runs to 17 residues. V was pared by 5 bases and J by 5 bases, with 11 bases of the junction left unmatched. Germline V gene data show CDR1 as SGHRS and CDR2 as YFSETQ. The CDR3 DNA is TGCGCCAGCAGTCGAAGGATGGGACAGGGGGAAACCGGGGAGCTGTTTTTT. Protein product: CASSRRMGQGETGELFF.

The V and J genes are TRBV5-1 and TRBJ1-4, with D possibly matching TRBD1 (6 bases). Germline V gene data show CDR1 as SGHRS and CDR2 as YFSETQ. V shed 0 bases and J shed 0 bases, with 12 bases lying between them. This CDR3 has 17 amino acids. The CDR3 sequence is CASSLGQVHTTNEKLFF. CDR3 nucleotides: TGCGCCAGCAGCTTGGGACAGGTCCACACAACTAATGAAAAACTGTTTTTT.

This clonotype was recorded at least ten times. The V call is TRBV5-6, the J call TRBJ2-7; D may be TRBD2 (6 bases). CDR1 and CDR2 from the germline V gene are SGHDT and YYEEEE. This CDR3 is built from 16 residues. The germline V and J ends were trimmed by 1 base and 5 bases, with 19 bases remaining between them. The CDR3 sequence: CASSLWDRRGIDEQYF. Written as DNA, the CDR3 is TGTGCCAGCAGCTTGTGGGATCGGCGGGGTATAGACGAGCAGTACTTC.

This clonotype showed up many times. The J gene is TRBJ1-1, the V gene TRBV5-1; TRBD1 matches at 10 bases. Germline trimming cut 4 bases from V and 8 bases from J; bases unmatched to any gene: 8. This CDR3 is built from 14 residues. In germline, CDR1 is SGHRS, CDR2 YFSETQ. CDR3 sequence (DNA): TGCGCCAGCAGCCAGGGACAGGGGCCCTTCGAAGCTTTCTTT. Protein: CASSQGQGPFEAFF.

This clonotype was counted ten times or more. The chain recombines TRBV4-3 with TRBJ2-3, with 7 bases identical to TRBD2. This CDR3 is 17 amino acids long. Germline loops: CDR1 LGHNA, CDR2 YSLEER. Losses at the gene ends were 1 base for V and 4 bases for J; bases not matched to a gene: 11. The CDR3 coding sequence is TGCGCCAGCAGCCAAGTGAGTCGAGCTAGCGGAGCAGATACGCAGTATTTT. Translated, it gives CASSQVSRASGADTQYF.

The V and J genes are TRBV9 and TRBJ2-1, with no clear D. V was cut by 3 bases and J by 6 bases, with 10 bases left in between. CDR1 SGDLS and CDR2 YYNGEE come from the germline V gene. This CDR3 has 13 residues. CDR3 sequence (DNA): TGTGCCAGCAGCGCTAATGGGGTCAATGAGCAGTTCTTC. This sequence encodes CASSANGVNEQFF.

This clonotype appeared many times. This chain joins TRBV11-1 and TRBJ2-1; 12 bases map to TRBD2. Germline CDR1 SGHAT, CDR2 FQDESV (reference sequence). This CDR3 has 17 residues. The V segment lost 2 bases and the J segment 8 bases; nucleotides outside the gene matches: 10. The DNA of the CDR3 is TGTGCCAGCAGCTTACGACTAGCGGGAGATCACGACGATGAGCAGTTCTTC. This translates into CASSLRLAGDHDDEQFF.

This clonotype was counted at least ten times. The chain has TRBV27 and TRBJ2-3; perhaps TRBD2 as D (6 bases). Trimming left V 3 bases short and J 6 bases short, with 10 bases between. The germline CDR1 and CDR2 sequences are MNHEY and SMNVEV (reference sequence). This CDR3 has 13 residues. DNA of the CDR3: TGTGCCAGCAGTTTCCTAGCGTCCGATACGCAGTATTTT. It yields the protein CASSFLASDTQYF.

This clonotype came up many times. The chain combines TRBV7-8 with TRBJ2-2; no clear D. The V end was cut by 3 bases, the J end by 1 base, with 12 bases between. The germline gives CDR1 SGHVS, CDR2 FQNEAQ. CDR3 size: 16 residues. For the CDR3, the DNA is TGTGCCAGCAGCTTTTTGTCTTCCGGGAACACCGGGGAGCTGTTTTTT. Its translation is CASSFLSSGNTGELFF.

This clonotype has at least ten counts. The gene calls are TRBV6-5 and TRBJ1-4; the D gene is possibly TRBD1 (6 bases). Trimming took off 2 bases at V and 13 bases at J, with 14 bases between the two ends. There are 13 residues in the CDR3. Germline values: CDR1 MNHEY, CDR2 SVGAGI. This chain's CDR3 is CASSYAQGSGLFF. The CDR3 DNA is TGTGCCAGCAGTTACGCTCAGGGGTCGGGACTGTTTTTT.

This clonotype was counted many times. V and J are TRBV24-1 and TRBJ2-3; 12 bases fit TRBD2. Germline V gene sequence: CDR1 KGHDR, CDR2 SFDVKD. The V segment lost 9 bases and the J segment 6 bases; nucleotides outside the gene matches: 3. CDR3 length: 13 residues. The CDR3 region has the DNA TGTGCCACCTCCGGACTAGCGGGGGATACGCAGTATTTT. Amino acid sequence: CATSGLAGDTQYF.

This clonotype was found many times. The genes are TRBV12-3 or TRBV12-4 and TRBJ2-7; 9 bases map to TRBD1. This CDR3 has 14 amino acids. V was clipped by 5 bases and J by 6 bases; unmatched bases: 8. In DNA form, the CDR3 reads TGTGCCAGCAGTCCCGGGACAGGGTCGCCCGAGCAGTACTTC. It codes for CASSPGTGSPEQYF.

The gene calls are TRBV7-6 and TRBJ2-7, with D perhaps TRBD2 (5 bases). The CDR3 contains 14 residues. Trimming stripped 1 base from V and 3 bases from J, with 10 bases between. Germline assignment: CDR1 SGHVS and CDR2 FNYEAQ. The CDR3 is CASSLGGFFYEQYF. The CDR3 coding sequence is TGTGCCAGCAGCTTAGGCGGGTTTTTCTACGAGCAGTACTTC. Looking up the rest from reference TRBV7-6 and TRBJ2-7 gives the full variable domain: GAGVSQSPRYKVTKRGQDVALRCDPISGHVSLYWYRQALGQGPEFLTYFNYEAQQDKSGLPNDRFSAERPEGSISTLTIQRTEQRDSAMYRCASSLGGFFYEQYFGPGTRLTVT.

This clonotype was counted at least ten times. This chain connects TRBV7-8 to TRBJ2-3, with 9 bases identical to TRBD1. Per the germline V gene, CDR1 is SGHVS and CDR2 is FQNEAQ. This CDR3 spans 14 amino acids. J lost 9 bases, V lost 1 base, and 5 bases had no gene match. CDR3 amino acids: CASSLGGTGSTQYF. The CDR3 region has the DNA TGTGCCAGCAGCTTAGGAGGGACAGGGTCAACGCAGTATTTT.

The rearrangement joins TRBV20-1 to TRBJ2-7; 8 bases map to TRBD2. This CDR3 spans 17 amino acids. Losses at the gene ends were 2 bases for V and 3 bases for J; bases not matched to a gene: 15. Germline V CDR1 and CDR2: DFQATT, SNEGSKA (reference sequence). This CDR3 is CSARYRAGAGGIYEQYF. The CDR3 coding sequence is TGCAGTGCTAGATACCGGGCTGGCGCGGGAGGAATCTACGAGCAGTACTTC.